This T cell receptor (beta chain) was sequenced during a study of T cells in Graves' hyperthyroidism and ophthalmopathy. Findings and limits, study-wide: Blood samples included most of the expanded thyroid clonotypes exceeding 0.001.

This clonotype was seen only a few times. Its antigen is not known. Authors of the study amplified TCR beta CDR3 regions from RNA transcripts. Primed by the HTBI set, a first-round RT-PCR was run on the TCR CDR3. Each CDR3 protein is one row after TCRdb ran MiXCR on the multiplex PCR reads. There are 210,000 or so distinct CDR3 sequences in the sample; roughly 18% occur only once, and roughly 50% lies in the top ten. Germline V gene sequence: CDR1 KGHDR, CDR2 SFDVKD. The J segment lost 1 base and the V segment lost 3 bases, leaving 4 bases of the junction unmatched. The CDR3 runs to 16 residues. Out of less than 12 ml of fresh peripheral blood came the PBMCs.

The V gene is TRBV24-1, the J gene TRBJ2-3, with 9 bases aligning to TRBD2. This TCR was sampled from a man aged 45 to 65 with Graves' hyperthyroidism. Sequencing was performed on blood. In nucleotides, the CDR3 is TGTGCCACCAGTGATAGAGTAGCGGGGGGCACAGATACGCAGTATTTT. Translating gives CATSDRVAGGTDTQYF.